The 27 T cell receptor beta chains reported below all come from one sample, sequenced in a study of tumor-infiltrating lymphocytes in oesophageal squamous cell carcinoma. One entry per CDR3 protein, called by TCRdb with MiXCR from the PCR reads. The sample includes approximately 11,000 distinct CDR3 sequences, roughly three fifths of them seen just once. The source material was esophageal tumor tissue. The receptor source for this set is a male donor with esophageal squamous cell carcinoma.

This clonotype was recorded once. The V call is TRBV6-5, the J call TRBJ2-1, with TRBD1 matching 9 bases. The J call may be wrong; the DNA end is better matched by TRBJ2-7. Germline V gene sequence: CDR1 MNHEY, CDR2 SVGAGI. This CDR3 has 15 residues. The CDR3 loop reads CASTLGQGAAYEQYF. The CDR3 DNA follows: TGTGCCAGCACCCTGGGACAGGGAGCGGCTTACGAGCAGTACTTC.

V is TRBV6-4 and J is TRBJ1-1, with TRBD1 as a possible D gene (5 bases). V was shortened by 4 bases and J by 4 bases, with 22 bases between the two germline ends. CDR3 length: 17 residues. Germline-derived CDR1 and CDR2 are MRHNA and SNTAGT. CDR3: CASSAVSGRPCSTEAFF. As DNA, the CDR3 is TGTGCCAGCAGTGCGGTGTCAGGGAGACCTTGCAGCACTGAAGCTTTCTTT.

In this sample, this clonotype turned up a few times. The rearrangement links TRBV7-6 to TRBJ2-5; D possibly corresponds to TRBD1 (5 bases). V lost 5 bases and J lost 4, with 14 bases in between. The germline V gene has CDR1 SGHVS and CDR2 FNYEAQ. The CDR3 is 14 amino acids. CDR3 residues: CASSPQVGRETQYF. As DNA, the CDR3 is TGTGCCAGCAGCCCACAGGTTGGCAGAGAGACCCAGTACTTC.

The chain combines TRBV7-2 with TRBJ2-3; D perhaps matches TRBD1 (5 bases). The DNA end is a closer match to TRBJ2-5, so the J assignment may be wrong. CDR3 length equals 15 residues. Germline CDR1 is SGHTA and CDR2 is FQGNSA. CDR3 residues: CASSLTGSRAETQYF. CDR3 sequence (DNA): TGTGCCAGCAGCTTAACAGGCTCTCGTGCAGAGACCCAGTACTTC.

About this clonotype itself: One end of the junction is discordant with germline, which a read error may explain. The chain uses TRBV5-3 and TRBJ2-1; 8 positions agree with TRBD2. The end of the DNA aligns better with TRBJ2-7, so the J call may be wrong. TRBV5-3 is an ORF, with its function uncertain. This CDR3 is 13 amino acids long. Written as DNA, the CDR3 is TGTGCCAGCAGCTCGACTAGCGACTACGAGCAGTACTTC. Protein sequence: CASSSTSDYEQYF.

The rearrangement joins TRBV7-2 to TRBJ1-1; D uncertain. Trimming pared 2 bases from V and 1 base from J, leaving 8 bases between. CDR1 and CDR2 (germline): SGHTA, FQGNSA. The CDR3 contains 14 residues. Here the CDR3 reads CASSLTRSNTEAFF. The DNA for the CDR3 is TGTGCCAGCAGCTTAACAAGGTCGAACACTGAAGCTTTCTTT. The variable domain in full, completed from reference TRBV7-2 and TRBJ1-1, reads GAGVSQSPSNKVTEKGKDVELRCDPISGHTALYWYRQSLGQGLEFLIYFQGNSAPDKSGLPSDRFSAERTGGSVSTLTIQRTQQEDSAVYLCASSLTRSNTEAFFGQGTRLTVV.

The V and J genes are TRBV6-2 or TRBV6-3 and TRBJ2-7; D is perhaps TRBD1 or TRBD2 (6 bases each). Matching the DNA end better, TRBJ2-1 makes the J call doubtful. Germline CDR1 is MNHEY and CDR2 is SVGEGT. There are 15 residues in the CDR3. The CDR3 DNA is TGTGCCAGCAGTGAATACGGGGGCGCCAACAATGAGCAGTTCTTC. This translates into CASSEYGGANNEQFF.

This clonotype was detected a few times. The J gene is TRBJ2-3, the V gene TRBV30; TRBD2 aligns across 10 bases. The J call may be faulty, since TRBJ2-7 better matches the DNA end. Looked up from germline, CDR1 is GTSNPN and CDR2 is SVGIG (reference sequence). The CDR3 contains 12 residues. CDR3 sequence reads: CAWGLADYEQYF. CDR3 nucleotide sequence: TGTGCCTGGGGACTAGCGGACTACGAGCAGTACTTC.

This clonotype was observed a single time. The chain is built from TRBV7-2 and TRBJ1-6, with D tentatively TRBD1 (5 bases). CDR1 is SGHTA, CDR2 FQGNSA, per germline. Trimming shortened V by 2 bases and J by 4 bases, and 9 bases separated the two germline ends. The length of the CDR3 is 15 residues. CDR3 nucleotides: TGTGCCAGCAGCTTATCAGGGACTTATAATTCACCCCTCCACTTT. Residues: CASSLSGTYNSPLHF. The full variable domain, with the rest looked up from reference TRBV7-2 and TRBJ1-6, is GAGVSQSPSNKVTEKGKDVELRCDPISGHTALYWYRQSLGQGLEFLIYFQGNSAPDKSGLPSDRFSAERTGGSVSTLTIQRTQQEDSAVYLCASSLSGTYNSPLHFGNGTRLTVT.

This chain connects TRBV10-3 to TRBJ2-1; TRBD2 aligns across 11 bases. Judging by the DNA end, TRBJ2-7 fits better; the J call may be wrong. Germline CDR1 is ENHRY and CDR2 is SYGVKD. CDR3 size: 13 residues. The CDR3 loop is CAISVAGGDEQYF. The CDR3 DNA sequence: TGTGCCATCAGCGTAGCGGGAGGGGATGAGCAGTACTTC.

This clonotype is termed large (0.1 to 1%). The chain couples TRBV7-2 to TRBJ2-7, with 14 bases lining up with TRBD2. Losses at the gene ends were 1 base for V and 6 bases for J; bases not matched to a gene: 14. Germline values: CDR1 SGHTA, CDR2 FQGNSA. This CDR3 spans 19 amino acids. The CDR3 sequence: CASSLGGPATGTSGSEQYF. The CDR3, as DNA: TGTGCCAGCAGCTTAGGCGGCCCAGCAACCGGGACTAGCGGGAGCGAGCAGTACTTC.

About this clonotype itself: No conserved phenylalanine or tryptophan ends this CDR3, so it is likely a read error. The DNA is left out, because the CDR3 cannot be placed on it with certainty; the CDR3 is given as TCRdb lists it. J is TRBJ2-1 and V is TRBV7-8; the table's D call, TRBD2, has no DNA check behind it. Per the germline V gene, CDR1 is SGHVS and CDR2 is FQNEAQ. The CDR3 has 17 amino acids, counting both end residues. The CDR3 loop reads CASSLSRRGGYEQYFGN.

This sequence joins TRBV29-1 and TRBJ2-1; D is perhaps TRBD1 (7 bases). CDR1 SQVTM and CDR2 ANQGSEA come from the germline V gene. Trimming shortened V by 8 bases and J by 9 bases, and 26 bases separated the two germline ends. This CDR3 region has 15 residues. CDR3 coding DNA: TGCAGCTTTGTGAAGAGCGGAGGGGGCTTAGCTGAGCAGTTCTTC. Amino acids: CSFVKSGGGLAEQFF.

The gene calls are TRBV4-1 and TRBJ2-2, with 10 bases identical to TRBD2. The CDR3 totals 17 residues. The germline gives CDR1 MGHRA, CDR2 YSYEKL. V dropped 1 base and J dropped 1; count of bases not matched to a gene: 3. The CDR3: CASSQAGLAVNTGELFF. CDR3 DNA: TGCGCCAGCAGCCAAGCCGGACTAGCGGTGAACACCGGGGAGCTGTTTTTT.

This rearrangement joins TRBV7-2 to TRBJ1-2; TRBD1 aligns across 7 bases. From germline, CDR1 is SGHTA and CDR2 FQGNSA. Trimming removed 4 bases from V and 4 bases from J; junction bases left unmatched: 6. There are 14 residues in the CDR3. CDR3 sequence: CASSSPGTAYGYTF. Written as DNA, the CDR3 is TGTGCCAGCAGCTCCCCCGGGACAGCCTATGGCTACACCTTC.

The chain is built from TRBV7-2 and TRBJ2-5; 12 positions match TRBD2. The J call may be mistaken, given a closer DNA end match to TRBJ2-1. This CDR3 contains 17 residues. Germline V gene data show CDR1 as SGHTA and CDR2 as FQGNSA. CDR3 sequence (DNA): TGTGCCAGCAGCTTAGTTGCTAGCGGGAGGGGCCAAGAGACCCAGTTCTTC. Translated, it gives CASSLVASGRGQETQFF.

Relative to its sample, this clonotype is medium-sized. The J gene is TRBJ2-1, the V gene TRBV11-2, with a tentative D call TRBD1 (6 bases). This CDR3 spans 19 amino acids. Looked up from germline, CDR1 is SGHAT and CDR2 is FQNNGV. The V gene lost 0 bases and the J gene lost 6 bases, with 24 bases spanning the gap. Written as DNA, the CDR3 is TGTGCCAGCAGCTTAGAATTCGGGTCCGGGGCAGGGGTTCGCAATGAGCAGTTCTTC. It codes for CASSLEFGSGAGVRNEQFF.

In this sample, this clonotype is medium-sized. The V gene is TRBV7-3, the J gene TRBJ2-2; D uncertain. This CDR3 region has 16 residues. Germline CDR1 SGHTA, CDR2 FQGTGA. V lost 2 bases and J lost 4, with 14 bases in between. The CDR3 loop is CASSLLSPSVTGELFF. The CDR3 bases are TGTGCCAGCAGCTTATTGTCACCCTCAGTCACCGGGGAGCTGTTTTTT.

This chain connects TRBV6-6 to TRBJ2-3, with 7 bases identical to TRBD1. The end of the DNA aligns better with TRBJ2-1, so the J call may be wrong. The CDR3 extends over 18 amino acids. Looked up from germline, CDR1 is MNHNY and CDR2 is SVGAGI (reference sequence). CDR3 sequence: CASSYWAPSTGSNNEQFF. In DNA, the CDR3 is TGTGCCAGCAGTTACTGGGCCCCTTCGACAGGGTCCAACAATGAGCAGTTCTTC.

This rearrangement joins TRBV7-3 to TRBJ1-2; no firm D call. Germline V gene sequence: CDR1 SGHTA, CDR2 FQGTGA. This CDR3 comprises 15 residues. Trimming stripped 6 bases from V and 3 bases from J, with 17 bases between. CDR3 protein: CASRSTPSVDYGYTF. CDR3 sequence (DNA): TGTGCCAGCAGGTCGACCCCCTCGGTCGACTATGGCTACACCTTC.

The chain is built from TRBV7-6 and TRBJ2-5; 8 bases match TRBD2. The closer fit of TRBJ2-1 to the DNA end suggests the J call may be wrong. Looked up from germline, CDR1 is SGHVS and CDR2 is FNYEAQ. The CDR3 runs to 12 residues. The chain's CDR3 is CASSFSGTEQFF. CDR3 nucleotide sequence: TGTGCCAGCAGCTTTAGCGGGACCGAGCAGTTCTTC.

The chain's CDR3 is CAISVAANQPQHF. CDR3 DNA sequence: TGTGCCATCAGTGTGGCAGCTAATCAGCCCCAGCATTTT. This chain links TRBV10-3 with TRBJ1-5; D gene ambiguous. With 4 bases removed from V and 4 bases from J, the gap between germline ends came to 8 bases. Germline CDR1 is ENHRY and CDR2 is SYGVKD. CDR3 length equals 13 residues.

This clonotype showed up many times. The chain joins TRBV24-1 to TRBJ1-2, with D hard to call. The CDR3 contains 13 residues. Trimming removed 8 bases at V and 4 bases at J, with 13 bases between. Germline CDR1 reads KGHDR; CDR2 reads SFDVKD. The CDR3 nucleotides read TGTGCCACCAAGAGCGTCCCCGGCTATGGCTACACCTTC. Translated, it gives CATKSVPGYGYTF.

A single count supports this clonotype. The CDR3 loop reads CASSPIAGGHNEQFF. The CDR3 nucleotides are TGTGCCAGCAGCCCTATAGCGGGAGGCCACAATGAGCAGTTCTTC. V usage is TRBV7-6 and J usage is TRBJ2-5; 10 nucleotides agree with TRBD2. The DNA end is a closer match to TRBJ2-1, so the J assignment may be wrong. The CDR3 runs 15 residues. Germline V CDR1 and CDR2: SGHVS, FNYEAQ.

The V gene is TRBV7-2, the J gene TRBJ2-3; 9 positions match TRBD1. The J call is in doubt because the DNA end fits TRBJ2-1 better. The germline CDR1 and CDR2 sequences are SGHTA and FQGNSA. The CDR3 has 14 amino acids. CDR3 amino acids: CASSYRTGDNEQFF. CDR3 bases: TGTGCCAGCAGCTACCGGACAGGGGACAATGAGCAGTTCTTC.

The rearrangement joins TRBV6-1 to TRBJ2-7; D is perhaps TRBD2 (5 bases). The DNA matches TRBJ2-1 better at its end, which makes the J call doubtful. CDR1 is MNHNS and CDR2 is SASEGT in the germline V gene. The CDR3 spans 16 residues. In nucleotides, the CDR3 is TGTGCCAGCAGTCCTAAGGGAGCGGAGTTTAACAATGAGCAGTTCTTC. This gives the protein CASSPKGAEFNNEQFF.

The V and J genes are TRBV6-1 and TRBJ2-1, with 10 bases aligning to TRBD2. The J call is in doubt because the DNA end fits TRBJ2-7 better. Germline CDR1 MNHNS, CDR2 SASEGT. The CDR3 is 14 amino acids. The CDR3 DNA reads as TGTGCCAGCAAAGGACTAGCGGTATACAATGAGCAGTACTTC. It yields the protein CASKGLAVYNEQYF.